This TCR beta chain is from a study of T cells in Graves' hyperthyroidism and ophthalmopathy. About the study: Once the initial diagnosis was made, peripheral blood was obtained before any treatment.

Amplification of TCR beta CDR3 regions was performed using RNA transcripts as template. The study used the HTBI primer set for a first-round RT-PCR of the TCR CDR3. TCRdb re-called the multiplex PCR reads with MiXCR, one entry per CDR3 protein. The sample contains about 350,000 distinct CDR3 sequences, roughly 13% of which appear only once. In this sample, this clonotype turned up a few times. Germline values: CDR1 DFQATT, CDR2 SNEGSKA (reference sequence). This CDR3 spans 12 amino acids. Trimming shortened V by 2 bases and J by 9 bases, and 11 bases separated the two germline ends. The TCR sequence derives from a woman aged 25 to 45 with Graves' hyperthyroidism. V is TRBV20-1 and J is TRBJ2-1, with D unresolved. Sequenced: blood. The CDR3 spells CSARFGLGEQFF. For the CDR3, the DNA is TGCAGTGCTAGATTTGGGCTTGGTGAGCAGTTCTTC.